This TCR beta chain is drawn from a study of HIV-infected patients and healthy controls. Whole-study results and caveats: Significantly higher mean Gini indices appeared in HIV-infected repertoires, possibly reflecting oligoclonality. HIV-infected patients shared fewer CDR3 sequences between individuals than healthy controls. Eight alpha and eight beta V genes differed significantly in mean usage between HIV-infected patients and controls.

This clonotype was detected only a few times. The target antigen is unknown. Around 450 ng RNA was reverse transcribed with alpha and beta constant-region primers. Each of the alpha and beta chains got its own library through chain-specific third strand synthesis with indices. The library got P5 and P7 elements plus a second index, then an approximately 25-cycle PCR. TCRdb ran MiXCR on the 5' RACE reads and lists one entry per CDR3 protein. The sample has some 10,000 distinct CDR3 sequences, 6.5% to 10% seen once; the top ten hold 3% to 4%. CDR1 and CDR2 (germline): MGHRA, YSYEKL. V lost 4 bases and J lost 9, with 13 bases in between. CDR3 length: 14 amino acids. No cell fractionation was done, so the repertoire covers all unsorted peripheral blood T cells.

The chain joins TRBV4-1 to TRBJ1-6, with a tentative D call TRBD1 (5 bases). The receptor comes from an adult in good health. The sequenced material came from blood. The CDR3 here is CASSPGLRGSPLHF. CDR3 nucleotide sequence: TGCGCCAGCAGCCCCGGACTGAGGGGTTCACCCCTCCACTTT.